The source of this T cell receptor (beta chain) is a study of early stage breast cancer tumors. Whole-study findings and limits: Bulk DNA sequencing of unsorted cells missed chain pairing and markers.

Each sample had two DNA replicates, around 0.45 ug blood or around 1.5 ug tissue. Some clones are missing from TCRdb's copy, which holds only in-frame ones; the method was immunoSEQ multiplex PCR. Of fewer than 50,000 clones in the sample, over 60% are singletons; the top ten hold about 6.8%. Trimming left V 8 bases short and J 2 bases short, with 11 bases between. Germline assignment: CDR1 SGHAT and CDR2 FQNNGV. The CDR3 length is 13 residues. This clone ranks as medium-sized. Its antigen is still unknown. The sequenced sample consisted of blood. This chain links TRBV11-2 with TRBJ2-3, with TRBD1 as a possible D gene (5 bases). The sequence was obtained from a person aged 45-65 years with breast cancer. In DNA, the CDR3 is TGTGCCAGCGGGGCGGAGATCACAGATACGCAGTATTTT. It encodes CASGAEITDTQYF. The full variable domain, with the rest looked up from reference TRBV11-2 and TRBJ2-3, is EAGVAQSPRYKIIEKRQSVAFWCNPISGHATLYWYQQILGQGPKLLIQFQNNGVVDDSQLPKDRFSAERLKGVDSTLKIQPAKLEDSAVYLCASGAEITDTQYFGPGTRLTVL.